This is a list of T cell receptor beta chains from one sample in a study of pediatric ulcerative colitis. Libraries were prepared by immunoSEQ multiplex PCR; TCRdb keeps only in-frame clonotypes and omits some of them. This sample has about 64,000 clones; around 80% occur once, and the top ten carry around 5.3%. The material sequenced was blood. The receptors originated from a boy between 5 and 17 years old with moderate ulcerative colitis. CDR3s include the opening cysteine and the closing phenylalanine or tryptophan. Fields, in order: V gene, D gene, clone size, J gene, CDR3 DNA, CDR3 protein. The D gene is left open where the match is weak. The size entry is marked missing in some rows and otherwise reads once, few, many or a size class.

>TRBV6-1|.|.|TRBJ2-1
TGTGCCAGCGAGAAGGCCAGGGCACACAATGAGCAGTTCTTC
CASEKARAHNEQFF
>TRBV12-5|.|.|TRBJ1-4
TGTGCTAGTGGTTCTCGGACGGATAATGAAAAACTGTTTTTT
CASGSRTDNEKLFF
>TRBV6-5|TRBD2|.|TRBJ2-7
TGTGCCAGCAGTTACAGTCGCGGGAGGGCCGACAACGAGCAGTACTTC
CASSYSRGRADNEQYF
>TRBV30|TRBD2|.|TRBJ2-3
TGTGCCTGGAGTGGACTAGCGGGAGGGCATAGAGATACGCAGTATTTT
CAWSGLAGGHRDTQYF
>TRBV28|TRBD2|.|TRBJ2-5
TGTGCCAGCAGACCAATGGACGGGAGGGCCTTGGAGACCCAGTACTTC
CASRPMDGRALETQYF
>TRBV5-4|.|.|TRBJ2-1
TGTGCCAGCAGCTTGGATCGGGCGCAGTTCTTC
CASSLDRAQFF
>TRBV11-2|.|once|TRBJ2-7
TGTGCCAGCAGCCCCCTCGCAGGGTCCTACGAGCAGTACTTC
CASSPLAGSYEQYF
>TRBV13|.|.|TRBJ2-3
TGTGCCAGCAGCTTAGCTGGGACTAGCACAGATACGCAGTATTTT
CASSLAGTSTDTQYF
>TRBV7-6|.|once|TRBJ2-1
TGTGCCAGCAGCTACAGTGATGAGCAGTTCTTC
CASSYSDEQFF
>TRBV5-5|.|.|TRBJ1-2
TGTGCCAGCAGTCGGGATTTGGCCTACACCTTC
CASSRDLAYTF
>TRBV6-5|.|.|TRBJ1-2
TGTGCCAGCAGTTACAGGGCCGGGTATGGCTACACCTTC
CASSYRAGYGYTF
>TRBV7-8|.|.|TRBJ2-7
TGTGCCAGCAGCCTTGACTACGAGCAGTACTTC
CASSLDYEQYF
>TRBV6-1|TRBD1|once|TRBJ2-1
TGTGCCAGCAGTGTGGGGACAGGGCCCCGGGGGGAGGAATTCTTC
CASSVGTGPRGEEFF
>TRBV27|.|few|TRBJ1-1
TGTGCCAGCAGTTTAGAGGGGGGGAACACTGAAGCTTTCTTT
CASSLEGGNTEAFF
>TRBV5-5|.|.|TRBJ2-2
TGTGCCAGCACCTTCGAGGTACACAAATACACCGGGGAGCTGTTTTTT
CASTFEVHKYTGELFF
>TRBV6-5|TRBD1|.|TRBJ1-3
TGTGCCAGCAGGGTCAGGGGGCCGGGAAACACCATATATTTT
CASRVRGPGNTIYF
>TRBV25-1|.|.|TRBJ1-3
TGTGCCAGCAGACTTGGAAACACCATATATTTT
CASRLGNTIYF
>TRBV18|.|.|TRBJ1-1
TGTGCCAGCTCCCTAAAAGATGGTGATGAAGCCTTCTTT
CASSLKDGDEAFF
>TRBV9|.|once|TRBJ2-5
TGTGCCAGCAGCCTGACGGCCGGGGGTGGGCCGGAGACCCAGTACTTC
CASSLTAGGGPETQYF
>TRBV9|.|.|TRBJ2-1
TGTGCCAGCAGCCCTCGCGAGCAAAGCAATGAGCAGTTCTTC
CASSPREQSNEQFF
>TRBV7-8|.|.|TRBJ1-6
TGTGCCAGCAGCTTAGCGTCCGGCTCCTATAATTCACCCCTCCACTTT
CASSLASGSYNSPLHF
>TRBV7-2|.|few|TRBJ1-1
TGTGCCAGCAGACTCTCGGGACAAAACACTGAAGCTTTCTTT
CASRLSGQNTEAFF
>TRBV7-9|.|.|TRBJ2-3
TGTGCCAGCAGCTTGGATATTCTTGACACAGATACGCAGTATTTT
CASSLDILDTDTQYF
>TRBV25-1|.|medium-sized|TRBJ1-3
TGTGCCAGCAGTGAAACGACAGACCGAGGGTCTGGAAACACCATATATTTT
CASSETTDRGSGNTIYF
>TRBV5-6|.|.|TRBJ1-2
TGTGCCAGCAGCTTGAAGGGGGACTATGGCTACACCTTC
CASSLKGDYGYTF
>TRBV27|.|.|TRBJ2-1
TGTGCCAGCAGGCCCGCGGGTCGTCTCAATGAGCAGTTCTTC
CASRPAGRLNEQFF
>TRBV6-1|.|.|TRBJ1-3
TGTGCCAGCAGTGAAGCAGGGATCTCTGGAAACACCATATATTTT
CASSEAGISGNTIYF
>TRBV19|.|once|TRBJ1-2
TGTGCCAGTTGGCCGGGAAGTCACTATGGCTACACCTTC
CASWPGSHYGYTF
>TRBV29-1|.|.|TRBJ1-3
TGCAGCGGGGTCCAGGGGATGAGCTCTGGAAACACCATATATTTT
CSGVQGMSSGNTIYF
>TRBV2|.|.|TRBJ2-7
TGTGCCAGCAGTGAAGAGGGGTATTGGGACGAGCAGTACTTC
CASSEEGYWDEQYF
>TRBV5-1|TRBD2|.|TRBJ2-7
TGCGCCAGCAGCTTGAAGGCTAGCGGATACTACGAGCAGTACTTC
CASSLKASGYYEQYF
>TRBV6-5|TRBD1|.|TRBJ2-2
TGTGCCAGCAGTGCCGAGGGGGCCCGCCTGTTTTTT
CASSAEGARLFF
>TRBV5-6|TRBD2|.|TRBJ2-5
TGTGCCAGCAGCTACCTAGCGGGGGAAGAGACCCAGTACTTC
CASSYLAGEETQYF
>TRBV9|TRBD1|once|TRBJ1-4
TGTGCCAGCAGCGTAGGAGCAGGGGGATATAATGAAAAACTGTTTTTT
CASSVGAGGYNEKLFF
>TRBV30|.|.|TRBJ2-1
TGTGCCTGGAGTGTACTGAGCGGAAAGGGAGAGCAGTTCTTC
CAWSVLSGKGEQFF
>TRBV19|.|.|TRBJ2-1
TGTGCCAGTAGGAAACGGGGGAGCGTCTACAATGAGCAGTTCTTC
CASRKRGSVYNEQFF
>TRBV30|.|.|TRBJ2-7
TGTGCCTGGAATGGGGGAATGGGATACGAGCAGTACTTC
CAWNGGMGYEQYF
>TRBV7-2|TRBD1|.|TRBJ2-7
TGTGCCAGCAGCCTGGACAGGGGGCGAATCTACGAGCAGTACTTC
CASSLDRGRIYEQYF
>TRBV18|.|.|TRBJ2-5
TGTGCCAGCTCACCATTAAGTCAGCAAGAGACCCAGTACTTC
CASSPLSQQETQYF